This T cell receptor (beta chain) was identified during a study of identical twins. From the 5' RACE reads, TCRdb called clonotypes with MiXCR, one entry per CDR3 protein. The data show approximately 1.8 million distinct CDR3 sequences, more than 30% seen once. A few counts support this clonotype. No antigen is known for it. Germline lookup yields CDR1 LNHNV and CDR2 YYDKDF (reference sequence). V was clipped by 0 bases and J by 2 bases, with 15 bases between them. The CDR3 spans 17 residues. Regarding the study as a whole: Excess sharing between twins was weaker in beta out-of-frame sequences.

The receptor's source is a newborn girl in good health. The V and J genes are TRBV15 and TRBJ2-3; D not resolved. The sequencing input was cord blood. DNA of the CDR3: TGTGCCACCAGCAGAGATGGTGGGATCCGAGTCACAGATACGCAGTATTTT. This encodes CATSRDGGIRVTDTQYF. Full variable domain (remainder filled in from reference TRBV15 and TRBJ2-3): DAMVIQNPRYQVTQFGKPVTLSCSQTLNHNVMYWYQQKSSQAPKLLFHYYDKDFNNEADTPDNFQSRRPNTSFCFLDIRSPGLGDTAMYLCATSRDGGIRVTDTQYFGPGTRLTVL.